This is a list of T cell receptor beta chains from one sample in a study of blood T cell repertoires in COVID-19. Method: immunoSEQ multiplex PCR; TCRdb's copy keeps in-frame clones and lacks some. The data contain a few hundred thousand clones, roughly 85% of them singletons. Sequences were obtained from peripheral blood. The receptors were sampled from a woman aged 18-30 years with acute or convalescent COVID-19. The CDR3 runs from the conserved cysteine through the conserved F or W. A D gene is named only where the DNA matches it firmly. The size field is filled for only some rows; it gives once, few, many or a size class.

CDR3 DNA: TGCGCCAGCAGCTTGGGGGGCGGGGAGCGGTCGGGTGAGCAGTTCTTC
CDR3 protein: CASSLGGGERSGEQFF
V gene: TRBV5-1
D gene: NA
J gene: TRBJ2-1
clone size: NA

CDR3 DNA: TGTGCCAGTAGCTCGCCCAGGCAGGCCGCAGCTAATGAAAAACTGTTTTTT
CDR3 protein: CASSSPRQAAANEKLFF
V gene: TRBV19
D gene: NA
J gene: TRBJ1-4
clone size: NA

CDR3 DNA: TGTGCCTGGAGTGCCGGATGGGGGGGGGAAACTAATGAAAAACTGTTTTTT
CDR3 protein: CAWSAGWGGETNEKLFF
V gene: TRBV30
D gene: NA
J gene: TRBJ1-4
clone size: NA

CDR3 DNA: TGTGCCAGCAGCTTGGGCGGGAGGGCGATGGAGACCCAGTACTTC
CDR3 protein: CASSLGGRAMETQYF
V gene: TRBV5-4
D gene: TRBD2
J gene: TRBJ2-5
clone size: few

CDR3 DNA: TGTGCCAGCAGCGCGTACAGGGTTGGGGCCTACGAGCAGTACTTC
CDR3 protein: CASSAYRVGAYEQYF
V gene: TRBV3-1/TRBV3-2
D gene: NA
J gene: TRBJ2-7
clone size: NA

CDR3 DNA: TGTGCCAGCAGCCAAGTAGATAGCGGGGGGGCCGATACGCAGTATTTT
CDR3 protein: CASSQVDSGGADTQYF
V gene: TRBV14
D gene: TRBD2
J gene: TRBJ2-3
clone size: few

CDR3 DNA: TGCAGCGTCGACGGTGGGACAGGAAACACCATATATTTT
CDR3 protein: CSVDGGTGNTIYF
V gene: TRBV29-1
D gene: NA
J gene: TRBJ1-3
clone size: NA

CDR3 DNA: TGTGCCAGCAGCTTGGGGGCGGGAGTAAAAGATACGCAGTATTTT
CDR3 protein: CASSLGAGVKDTQYF
V gene: TRBV5-4
D gene: TRBD2
J gene: TRBJ2-3
clone size: NA

CDR3 DNA: TGTGCCTGGAGTGATCGGGTAGGACAGATCTACGGGGAGCAGTACTTC
CDR3 protein: CAWSDRVGQIYGEQYF
V gene: TRBV30
D gene: NA
J gene: TRBJ2-7
clone size: NA

CDR3 DNA: TGTGCCAGCAGCTTAAAACAGGGGGAGGTAAACTATGGCTACACCTTC
CDR3 protein: CASSLKQGEVNYGYTF
V gene: TRBV7-9
D gene: TRBD1
J gene: TRBJ1-2
clone size: NA

CDR3 DNA: TGTGCCAGCAGCGGACGAACAGGGGCGGGTACTGAAGCTTTCTTT
CDR3 protein: CASSGRTGAGTEAFF
V gene: TRBV3-1/TRBV3-2
D gene: TRBD1
J gene: TRBJ1-1
clone size: NA

CDR3 DNA: TGCAGTGCTAGTTTGGCGGTAAACACTGAAGCTTTCTTT
CDR3 protein: CSASLAVNTEAFF
V gene: TRBV20-1
D gene: NA
J gene: TRBJ1-1
clone size: NA

CDR3 DNA: TGTGCCAGCAGCTACCGTAGGGGAAAATACAATGAGCAGTTCTTC
CDR3 protein: CASSYRRGKYNEQFF
V gene: TRBV11-2
D gene: NA
J gene: TRBJ2-1
clone size: NA

CDR3 DNA: TGTGCCAGCAGTGAAGCCAGGACAGGGGGCGGAAGGGAGACCCAGTACTTC
CDR3 protein: CASSEARTGGGRETQYF
V gene: TRBV2
D gene: TRBD1
J gene: TRBJ2-5
clone size: NA

CDR3 DNA: TGTGCCAGCAGCGCCGCAGGGTTCTCTGGAAACACCATATATTTT
CDR3 protein: CASSAAGFSGNTIYF
V gene: TRBV7-9
D gene: NA
J gene: TRBJ1-3
clone size: NA

CDR3 DNA: TGCGCCAGCAGCCAAGCAGGGGGCGAGCAGTACTTC
CDR3 protein: CASSQAGGEQYF
V gene: TRBV4-1
D gene: TRBD1
J gene: TRBJ2-7
clone size: NA

CDR3 DNA: TGTGCCACCGGGACAGCGGGAGTCAATCAGCCCCAGCATTTT
CDR3 protein: CATGTAGVNQPQHF
V gene: TRBV24-1
D gene: TRBD1
J gene: TRBJ1-5
clone size: few

CDR3 DNA: TGCGCCAGCAGCCTTGGACAGGGCGGCTACGAGCAGTACTTC
CDR3 protein: CASSLGQGGYEQYF
V gene: TRBV4-1
D gene: TRBD1
J gene: TRBJ2-7
clone size: NA

CDR3 DNA: TGCGCCAGCAGCTTGGAGGGACTCTCTGGAAACACCATATATTTT
CDR3 protein: CASSLEGLSGNTIYF
V gene: TRBV5-1
D gene: NA
J gene: TRBJ1-3
clone size: NA

CDR3 DNA: TGTGCCAGCAGTTTATCGGTCCCAGTTTATAGCAATCAGCCCCAGCATTTT
CDR3 protein: CASSLSVPVYSNQPQHF
V gene: TRBV27
D gene: NA
J gene: TRBJ1-5
clone size: NA

CDR3 DNA: TGTGCCAGCAGTGAAACAACAGGAAACACTGAAGCTTTCTTT
CDR3 protein: CASSETTGNTEAFF
V gene: TRBV6-1
D gene: NA
J gene: TRBJ1-1
clone size: once

CDR3 DNA: TGCGCCAGCACTCTAGCTTCTGAGCAGTTCTTC
CDR3 protein: CASTLASEQFF
V gene: TRBV5-1
D gene: NA
J gene: TRBJ2-1
clone size: NA

CDR3 DNA: TGTGCCAGCAGCCCCCCGGGACTAGCCTACGAGCAGTACTTC
CDR3 protein: CASSPPGLAYEQYF
V gene: TRBV7-9
D gene: TRBD2
J gene: TRBJ2-7
clone size: NA

CDR3 DNA: TGTGCCAGCATGTCGGGGGGCGGGCAGCCCCAGCATTTT
CDR3 protein: CASMSGGGQPQHF
V gene: TRBV2
D gene: NA
J gene: TRBJ1-5
clone size: few

CDR3 DNA: TGTGCCAGCAAGGGGCAGTGGGACTCGGAAGCTTTCTTT
CDR3 protein: CASKGQWDSEAFF
V gene: TRBV11-1
D gene: NA
J gene: TRBJ1-1
clone size: NA

CDR3 DNA: TGTGCCAGCAGCTTTGACTTGCTAGCGAGTTTTTACGAGCAGTACTTC
CDR3 protein: CASSFDLLASFYEQYF
V gene: TRBV7-3
D gene: NA
J gene: TRBJ2-7
clone size: NA

CDR3 DNA: TGCGCCAGCAGCTTGGGACTAGCGGGAGGTTTTCAACCTACCGAGCAGTACTTC
CDR3 protein: CASSLGLAGGFQPTEQYF
V gene: TRBV5-1
D gene: TRBD2
J gene: TRBJ2-7
clone size: NA

CDR3 DNA: TGTGCCAGCAGCCAAGGGGGAGAGGGGGACGAGCAGTACTTC
CDR3 protein: CASSQGGEGDEQYF
V gene: TRBV14
D gene: NA
J gene: TRBJ2-7
clone size: NA

CDR3 DNA: TGCGCCAGCAGTGATGGGGGGACTAGAGCCTACAATGAGCAGTTCTTC
CDR3 protein: CASSDGGTRAYNEQFF
V gene: TRBV10-1
D gene: TRBD2
J gene: TRBJ2-1
clone size: few

CDR3 DNA: TGTGCCAGTAGTATAGCGACAGGGTTGCGCAATCAGCCCCAGCATTTT
CDR3 protein: CASSIATGLRNQPQHF
V gene: TRBV19
D gene: TRBD1
J gene: TRBJ1-5
clone size: NA

CDR3 DNA: TGTGCCAGCAGTGACCCCCCCTCAGGGGAAGCTTTCTTT
CDR3 protein: CASSDPPSGEAFF
V gene: TRBV28
D gene: NA
J gene: TRBJ1-1
clone size: NA

CDR3 DNA: TGTGCCAGCTCCCAGGGAGGAGGCGGCAATCAGCCCCAGCATTTT
CDR3 protein: CASSQGGGGNQPQHF
V gene: TRBV18
D gene: NA
J gene: TRBJ1-5
clone size: few

CDR3 DNA: TGTGCCAGCAGCCCCCGACAGGTTAACACTGAAGCTTTCTTT
CDR3 protein: CASSPRQVNTEAFF
V gene: TRBV9
D gene: NA
J gene: TRBJ1-1
clone size: NA

CDR3 DNA: TGCGCCAGCGGCAGCGGGACTAGCGCACACAATGAGCAGTTCTTC
CDR3 protein: CASGSGTSAHNEQFF
V gene: TRBV5-1
D gene: TRBD2
J gene: TRBJ2-1
clone size: NA

CDR3 DNA: TGTGCCAGCAGATTTCGGTGGACAGGGACCACAGATACGCAGTATTTT
CDR3 protein: CASRFRWTGTTDTQYF
V gene: TRBV28
D gene: TRBD1
J gene: TRBJ2-3
clone size: NA

CDR3 DNA: TGTGCCACCAGCAGAGGGGGACAGTCAGAAGAGACCCAGTACTTC
CDR3 protein: CATSRGGQSEETQYF
V gene: TRBV15
D gene: TRBD1
J gene: TRBJ2-5
clone size: NA

CDR3 DNA: TGTGCCAGCAGTGATCCCCCGGGACAGATAAACTATGGCTACACCTTC
CDR3 protein: CASSDPPGQINYGYTF
V gene: TRBV2
D gene: TRBD1
J gene: TRBJ1-2
clone size: NA

CDR3 DNA: TGTGCCAGCAGACCAGTTGGCGGGACCTATGGCTACACCTTC
CDR3 protein: CASRPVGGTYGYTF
V gene: TRBV5-4
D gene: NA
J gene: TRBJ1-2
clone size: many

CDR3 DNA: TGTGCCAGCAGCTCGACAGGTTTAGGGACCCAGTACTTC
CDR3 protein: CASSSTGLGTQYF
V gene: TRBV7-2
D gene: NA
J gene: TRBJ2-5
clone size: NA